This passage covers 20 T cell receptor beta chains from one sample sequenced in a study of neurological immune-mediated disorders (dated by TCRdb to about 2019). To prepare the library, 5' RACE was applied. The instrument given in TCRdb is Illumina HiSeq 2500. Using fastp at Q25 and MiXCR, TCRdb reprocessed the public reads and kept productive beta chains. Rows are unified per CDR3 protein, each entry keeping the most common DNA and genes. The sample includes some 43,000 distinct CDR3 sequences, with approximately 12% observed a single time. 9% of the sample lies in the top ten. The time point label, as the study defines it: longitudinal time-point 3. Sequencing was performed on PBMCs. Receptors originate from a male donor with HTLV-1-associated myelopathy (HAM/TSP).

This clonotype was found many times. The V gene is TRBV5-4, the J gene TRBJ1-1; no definite D call. Germline V gene sequence: CDR1 SGHNT, CDR2 YYREEE (reference sequence). V shed 0 bases and J shed 1 base, with 7 bases lying between them. This CDR3 contains 14 residues. The CDR3 loop reads CASSLDRWNTEAFF. The DNA for the CDR3 is TGTGCCAGCAGCTTGGACAGATGGAACACTGAAGCTTTCTTT.

This clonotype was counted many times. This chain connects TRBV6-6 to TRBJ2-2; TRBD2 is a possible D gene (6 bases). The CDR3 loop spans 13 amino acids. V was pared by 6 bases and J by 8 bases, with 13 bases between. CDR1 and CDR2 from the germline V gene are MNHNY and SVGAGI (reference sequence). CDR3 in DNA: TGTGCCAGCAGCCTTGGGCGGGGAGGGGAGCTGTTTTTT. Its translation: CASSLGRGGELFF.

In its sample, this clonotype was seen many times. V gene TRBV4-3 combines with J gene TRBJ2-1, with TRBD2 matching over 12 bases. V was clipped by 0 bases and J by 10 bases; unmatched bases: 7. This CDR3 region has 16 residues. The germline V gene has CDR1 LGHNA and CDR2 YSLEER. In DNA form, the CDR3 reads TGCGCCAGCAGCCAAGATTCGTCTAGCGGGGGGGCAGAGCAGTTCTTC. Translation: CASSQDSSSGGAEQFF.

This clonotype is medium-sized. This chain links TRBV20-1 with TRBJ2-7, with D unresolved. The V gene lost 5 bases and the J gene lost 1 base, with 6 bases spanning the gap. CDR3 size: 11 residues. CDR1 is DFQATT and CDR2 is SNEGSKA in the germline V gene (reference sequence). The chain's CDR3 is CSADESYEQYF. The CDR3 nucleotides read TGCAGTGCTGACGAGTCCTACGAGCAGTACTTC.

This clonotype has a count of ten or more. The chain is built from TRBV6-4 and TRBJ1-1, with TRBD1 identical over 9 bases. The germline V gene encodes CDR1 MRHNA and CDR2 SNTAGT. V lost 2 bases and J lost 3; bases outside the gene matches: 13. The CDR3 spans 18 residues. This CDR3 is CASSDPPGTGMQDTEAFF. Here the CDR3 DNA reads TGTGCCAGCAGTGACCCCCCCGGGACAGGGATGCAGGACACTGAAGCTTTCTTT.

This clonotype has a count of ten or more. The genes are TRBV4-1 and TRBJ2-1; 7 bases fit TRBD1. The CDR3 covers 15 residues. Germline-derived CDR1 and CDR2 are MGHRA and YSYEKL. V was clipped by 0 bases and J by 8 bases; unmatched bases: 7. The CDR3 DNA reads as TGCGCCAGCAGCCAAGAGGGGACAGTTATGGATGAGCAGTTCTTC. It encodes CASSQEGTVMDEQFF.

This clonotype appeared many times. V is TRBV20-1 and J is TRBJ2-1; D perhaps matches TRBD2 (5 bases). The CDR3 runs to 13 residues. CDR1 and CDR2 from the germline V gene are DFQATT and SNEGSKA (reference sequence). The germline V and J ends were trimmed by 4 bases and 3 bases, with 10 bases remaining between them. CDR3 nucleotides: TGCAGTGCTACTGCCGGACTCTACAATGAGCAGTTCTTC. Translated, it gives CSATAGLYNEQFF.

This clonotype was counted many times. V and J are TRBV5-1 and TRBJ2-3; possibly TRBD2 for D (6 bases). The CDR3 extends over 14 amino acids. Germline CDR1 and CDR2: SGHRS and YFSETQ. Between the trimmed V and J ends, which lost 7 bases and 4 bases, there was a span of 16 bases. The CDR3 nucleotides are TGCGCCAGCGGGGACTCGACCCAAGCAGATACGCAGTATTTT. It encodes CASGDSTQADTQYF.

This clonotype was observed at least ten times. The V call is TRBV4-3, the J call TRBJ2-5, with TRBD2 matching 9 bases. V gave up 0 bases and J gave up 1 base; unmatched junction bases: 0. This CDR3 comprises 15 residues. Germline V gives CDR1 LGHNA, CDR2 YSLEER. The CDR3 DNA is TGCGCCAGCAGCCAAGAGCGGGGGGGCCAAGAGACCCAGTACTTC. As protein: CASSQERGGQETQYF.

On this clonotype itself: A much larger clone sits a single nucleotide away, making a read error possible. The chain links TRBV20-1 to TRBJ1-4; the match to TRBD1 covers 7 bases. V lost 3 bases to trimming and J lost 8 bases; unmatched junction nucleotides: 9. The CDR3 length is 14 residues. Germline V CDR1 and CDR2: DFQATT, SNEGSKA (reference sequence). Written as DNA, the CDR3 is TGCAGTGCTAGTCCGCCAGGGGGGTGGGAAAAACTGTTTTTT. Translating gives CSASPPGGWEKLFF.

Many counts were recorded for this clonotype. The chain uses TRBV29-1 and TRBJ1-1; D remains unclear. In germline, CDR1 is SQVTM, CDR2 ANQGSEA. The germline V and J ends were trimmed by 8 bases and 3 bases, with 10 bases remaining between them. This CDR3 has 11 amino acids. The DNA of the CDR3 is TGCAGCACCCGTTTCCACACTGAAGCTTTCTTT. It specifies CSTRFHTEAFF.

The CDR3 loop reads CASSYSGTSGGSDTQYF. In DNA, the CDR3 is TGTGCCAGCAGTTACTCGGGGACTAGCGGGGGGTCAGATACGCAGTATTTT. The chain employs TRBV6-6 and TRBJ2-3; 15 nucleotides match TRBD2. The CDR3 extends over 17 amino acids. Looked up from germline, CDR1 is MNHNY and CDR2 is SVGAGI (reference sequence). The ends lost 0 bases at V and 4 bases at J; junction bases unmatched: 2.

This clonotype was detected ten times or more. This sequence joins TRBV20-1 and TRBJ1-2, with D possibly matching TRBD1 (5 bases). CDR3 length: 16 amino acids. Per germline, CDR1 DFQATT and CDR2 SNEGSKA (reference sequence). The ends were cut back, 0 bases at V and 6 bases at J, with 20 bases in the middle. CDR3 loop: CSARDPRDGLGHGYTF. The CDR3 DNA reads as TGCAGTGCTAGAGATCCCCGGGACGGCCTCGGGCATGGCTACACCTTC.

This clonotype came up many times. The rearrangement links TRBV6-2 or TRBV6-3 to TRBJ1-5, with 7 positions matching TRBD1. Unmatched junction bases numbered 7, after V lost 3 bases and J lost 2 bases. The CDR3 sequence is 16 residues long. CDR1 MNHEY and CDR2 SVGEGT come from the germline V gene. The CDR3 protein is CASSYRGQLGNQPQHF. The DNA of the CDR3 is TGTGCCAGCAGTTATCGGGGACAGTTGGGCAATCAGCCCCAGCATTTT.

This clonotype occurred many times. The V gene is TRBV5-4, the J gene TRBJ2-1; 11 bases fit TRBD2. The CDR3 contains 17 residues. Per germline, CDR1 SGHNT and CDR2 YYREEE (reference sequence). V lost 0 bases, J lost 5 bases, and 7 bases stayed unmatched. The CDR3 nucleotides are TGTGCCAGCAGCTTGGGGGGGACTAGCGGAAATCACAATGAGCAGTTCTTC. This gives the protein CASSLGGTSGNHNEQFF.

In its sample, this clonotype was seen many times. The V call is TRBV12-3 or TRBV12-4, the J call TRBJ1-2; tentatively, D is TRBD1 (5 bases). The CDR3 covers 12 residues. V was cut by 7 bases and J by 4 bases, with 10 bases left in between. The CDR3 is CASNTGGYGYTF. In DNA form, the CDR3 reads TGTGCCAGCAATACAGGCGGCTATGGCTACACCTTC.

This clonotype was detected many times. V and J are TRBV12-3 or TRBV12-4 and TRBJ1-5; 7 bases match TRBD1. The CDR3 length is 16 residues. V trimming: 5 bases; J trimming: 1 base; junction bases outside the gene matches: 8. The CDR3 DNA is TGTGCCAGCAGTAAATTTGGACAGGTCAGCAATCAGCCCCAGCATTTT. As protein: CASSKFGQVSNQPQHF.

This clonotype was counted ten times or more. This chain uses TRBV7-9 with TRBJ2-1; D is perhaps TRBD2 (7 bases). The length of the CDR3 is 15 residues. Germline V gives CDR1 SEHNR, CDR2 FQNEAQ (reference sequence). V gave up 1 base and J gave up 4 bases, with 11 bases separating them. As DNA, the CDR3 is TGTGCCAGCAGCTTAGTGGCGGGGGCGTACAATGAGCAGTTCTTC. Its protein product is CASSLVAGAYNEQFF.

This clonotype was recorded at least ten times. The chain is built from TRBV7-2 and TRBJ2-5; D not resolved. Trimming took off 2 bases at V and 2 bases at J, with 12 bases between the two ends. The CDR3 extends over 15 amino acids. CDR1 is SGHTA, CDR2 FQGNSA, per germline. The CDR3 nucleotides read TGTGCCAGCAGCTTAATAAGAGACCTACAAGAGACCCAGTACTTC. It encodes CASSLIRDLQETQYF.

This clonotype has ten or more counts. V is TRBV7-9 and J is TRBJ1-2; the D is unclear. Germline CDR1 and CDR2: SEHNR and FQNEAQ (reference sequence). The CDR3 runs 14 residues. The V end was cut by 2 bases, the J end by 3 bases, with 10 bases between. CDR3 bases: TGTGCCAGCAGCTTACGGGCAGCGGACTATGGCTACACCTTC. Translating gives CASSLRAADYGYTF.